This T cell receptor beta chain was identified in a study of blood T cell repertoires in COVID-19. Across the whole study: The cDNA or gDNA used as material had been derived from T cells, B-cell-depleted T cells, or PBMCs.

Authors' data handling: It was from reference gene primer amplification that nucleated cell counts were estimated. Here immunoSEQ multiplex PCR was the method, and the copy in TCRdb shows in-frame clones only, minus some. The D gene and trimming were derived from the DNA, and the V and J assignments and clone size from that table. Seen here are about 26,000 clones, about nine tenths observed once, and the top ten hold 7.6%. The material sequenced was peripheral blood. This receptor was obtained from a human donor in a cohort sampled during active COVID-19.

The CDR3 DNA sequence: TGTGCCAGTAGATCCCTAGCGGGAGGTGGCGCAGATACGCAGTATTTT. As protein: CASRSLAGGGADTQYF. This chain links TRBV28 with TRBJ2-3, with 11 bases that match TRBD2. Per the germline V gene, CDR1 is MDHEN and CDR2 is SYDVKM. The junction had 12 bases not matched to a gene; V was cut back by 9 bases and J by 4 bases. The CDR3 sequence is 16 residues long.